The 12 T cell receptor beta chains below were found in one sample sequenced in a study of blood T cell repertoires in COVID-19. TCRdb's copy holds only in-frame clones and misses some; the assay was immunoSEQ multiplex PCR. The sample includes about 210,000 clones, about 85% seen only once; the top ten take approximately 1.7%. Sample: peripheral blood. These receptors all come from a man between 65 and 79 years old with acute or convalescent COVID-19.

This chain uses TRBV4-3 with TRBJ2-7; D is possibly TRBD2 (7 bases). The germline V and J ends were trimmed by 1 base and 0 bases, with 13 bases remaining between them. In germline, CDR1 is LGHNA, CDR2 YSLEER. The CDR3 is 16 residues long. This CDR3 is CASSQVGGDNSYEQYF. The CDR3 nucleotides read TGCGCCAGCAGCCAAGTTGGGGGGGACAACTCCTACGAGCAGTACTTC.

This sequence joins TRBV7-2 and TRBJ1-1, with 7 bases identical to TRBD1. The germline V gene encodes CDR1 SGHTA and CDR2 FQGNSA. Losses at the gene ends were 7 bases for V and 3 bases for J; bases not matched to a gene: 5. This CDR3 spans 13 amino acids. CDR3 protein: CASTRDSYTEAFF. Here the CDR3 DNA reads TGTGCCAGCACCAGGGACAGCTACACTGAAGCTTTCTTT.

The chain employs TRBV15 and TRBJ2-7; D is possibly TRBD1 (5 bases). The CDR3 loop spans 13 amino acids. Germline loops: CDR1 LNHNV, CDR2 YYDKDF (reference sequence). V was cut by 1 base and J by 4 bases, with 8 bases left in between. The CDR3 spells CATSRVAGYEQYF. The DNA of the CDR3 is TGTGCCACCAGCAGAGTGGCAGGGTACGAGCAGTACTTC.

The V and J genes are TRBV7-9 and TRBJ2-1, with TRBD2 matching over 13 bases. Trimming took 4 bases from V and 3 from J; bases not matched to a gene: 12. The CDR3 consists of 19 residues. From germline, CDR1 is SEHNR and CDR2 FQNEAQ (reference sequence). CDR3 sequence: CASSSTSGRTHPYYNEQFF. The CDR3 DNA reads TGTGCCAGCAGCTCGACTAGCGGGAGGACTCACCCATACTACAATGAGCAGTTCTTC.

The chain is built from TRBV5-4 and TRBJ2-5; 7 bases align to TRBD1. Germline CDR1 and CDR2: SGHNT and YYREEE (reference sequence). After removal of 4 bases from V and 0 bases from J, the junction contained 6 bases not matched to a gene. The CDR3 length is 15 residues. The CDR3 DNA follows: TGTGCCAGCAGCCAAGAAGGGGGCTACCAAGAGACCCAGTACTTC. Residues: CASSQEGGYQETQYF.

V gene TRBV5-4 combines with J gene TRBJ1-1; D is undetermined. V was pared by 4 bases and J by 4 bases, with 14 bases between. Germline V gene sequence: CDR1 SGHNT, CDR2 YYREEE (reference sequence). The CDR3 is 14 residues long. The CDR3 loop is CASSPTGGSTEAFF. In DNA form, the CDR3 reads TGTGCCAGCAGCCCCACCGGAGGTTCCACTGAAGCTTTCTTT.

The rearrangement uses TRBV9 and TRBJ1-3; unclear D gene. The germline CDR1 and CDR2 sequences are SGDLS and YYNGEE. The CDR3 has 13 amino acids. The V and J ends lost 3 bases and 11 bases respectively, with 15 bases between them. CDR3 region: CASSGPGKSAIYF. Here the CDR3 DNA reads TGTGCCAGCAGCGGGCCCGGGAAATCGGCCATATATTTT.

This chain connects TRBV2 to TRBJ2-3; D is uncertain. This CDR3 region has 15 residues. The germline CDR1 and CDR2 sequences are SNHLY and FYNNEI. V gave up 4 bases and J gave up 4 bases, with 15 bases separating them. This chain's CDR3 is CASSGWVREADTQYF. The CDR3 bases are TGTGCCAGCAGTGGGTGGGTACGTGAGGCAGATACGCAGTATTTT.

This clone was detected only a few times. The chain links TRBV25-1 to TRBJ2-7, with D perhaps TRBD1 (6 bases). Germline-derived CDR1 and CDR2 are MGHDK and SYGVNS. V dropped 7 bases and J dropped 5 bases, with 18 bases sitting between them. The CDR3 length is 14 residues. For the CDR3, the DNA is TGTGCCAGCATGGGGGACACCCAGCGTCACGAGCAGTACTTC. This encodes CASMGDTQRHEQYF.

The chain couples TRBV5-6 to TRBJ2-7; maybe TRBD2 (5 bases). CDR3 length: 12 residues. Germline assignment: CDR1 SGHDT and CDR2 YYEEEE. Trimming stripped 5 bases from V and 3 bases from J, with 9 bases between. The CDR3: CASRMGVYEQYF. CDR3 sequence (DNA): TGTGCCAGCAGGATGGGAGTCTACGAGCAGTACTTC.

This clone has a single count. This chain connects TRBV5-1 to TRBJ2-6; 9 bases fit TRBD1. Germline V gene data show CDR1 as SGHRS and CDR2 as YFSETQ. V lost 4 bases, J lost 1 base, and 12 bases stayed unmatched. The length of the CDR3 is 19 residues. CDR3: CASSPTGGLSISGANVLTF. CDR3 sequence (DNA): TGCGCCAGCAGCCCCACAGGGGGCCTATCGATATCTGGGGCCAACGTCCTGACTTTC.

The chain has TRBV28 and TRBJ1-5; no definite D call. The V gene lost 1 base and the J gene lost 5 bases, with 6 bases spanning the gap. The V gene's germline CDR1 is MDHEN and CDR2 SYDVKM. The CDR3 covers 13 residues. CDR3 in amino acids: CASSLSLDQPQHF. CDR3 nucleotide sequence: TGTGCCAGCAGTTTATCCCTCGATCAGCCCCAGCATTTT.